This T cell receptor beta chain is drawn from a study of T-cell memory formation after mild COVID-19. Points from the study as a whole: Clonal second-wave expansions that peaked on day 37 had unconfirmed SARS-CoV-2 specificity.

V gave up 4 bases and J gave up 5 bases; unmatched junction bases: 3. Germline CDR1 and CDR2: LNHDA and SQIVND (reference sequence). There are 13 residues in the CDR3. TCR alpha and TCR beta cDNA libraries carrying sample barcodes and UMIs were produced by 5'RACE using constant-segment primers. TCRdb analysed the 5' RACE reads with MiXCR anew, one entry per CDR3 protein. Of fewer than 600,000 distinct CDR3 sequences in the sample, 20% to 25% are singletons; the top ten hold approximately 8.4%. This clonotype was counted at least ten times. Its antigen is not known. The chain is built from TRBV19 and TRBJ2-5; 8 bases match TRBD1. Sample: PBMCs or a T cell subset sorted from them (not recorded which). The sequence was collected from an adult woman who had mild COVID-19 (a few samples of this study predate the infection). Cell type and time point are not known. The CDR3 region has the DNA TGTGCCAGTAGTAAGGACAGGGTGGAGACCCAGTACTTC. Translation gives CASSKDRVETQYF.